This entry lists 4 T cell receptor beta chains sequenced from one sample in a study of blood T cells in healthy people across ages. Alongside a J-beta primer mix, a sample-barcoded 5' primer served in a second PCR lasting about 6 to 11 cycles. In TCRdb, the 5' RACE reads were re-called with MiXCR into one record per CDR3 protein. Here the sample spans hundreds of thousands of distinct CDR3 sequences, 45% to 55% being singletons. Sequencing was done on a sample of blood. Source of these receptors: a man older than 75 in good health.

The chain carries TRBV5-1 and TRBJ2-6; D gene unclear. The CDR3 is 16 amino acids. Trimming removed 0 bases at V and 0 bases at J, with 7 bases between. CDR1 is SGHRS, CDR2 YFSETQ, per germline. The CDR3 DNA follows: TGCGCCAGCAGCTTGGACCAGCCCTCTGGGGCCAACGTCCTGACTTTC. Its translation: CASSLDQPSGANVLTF.

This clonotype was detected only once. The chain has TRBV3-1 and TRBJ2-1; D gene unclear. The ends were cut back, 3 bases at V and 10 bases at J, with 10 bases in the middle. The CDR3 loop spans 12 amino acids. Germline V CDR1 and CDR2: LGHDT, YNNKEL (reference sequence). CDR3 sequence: CASSQSKSEQFF. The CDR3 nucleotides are TGTGCCAGCAGCCAGTCAAAGAGCGAGCAGTTCTTC.

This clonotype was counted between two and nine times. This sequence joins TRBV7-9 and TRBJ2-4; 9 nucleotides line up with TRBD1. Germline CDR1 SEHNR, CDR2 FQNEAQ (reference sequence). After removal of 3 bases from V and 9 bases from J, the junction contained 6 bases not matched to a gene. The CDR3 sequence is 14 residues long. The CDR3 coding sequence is TGTGCCAGCAGCTTCGACAGGGGGGAGAGCATTCAGTACTTC. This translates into CASSFDRGESIQYF.

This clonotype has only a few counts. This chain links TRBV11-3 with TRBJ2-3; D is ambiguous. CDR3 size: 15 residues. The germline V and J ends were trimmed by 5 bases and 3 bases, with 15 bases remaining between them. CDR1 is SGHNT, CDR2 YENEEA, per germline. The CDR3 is CASSRGRLHTDTQYF. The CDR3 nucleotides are TGTGCCAGCAGCCGCGGACGGCTACATACAGATACGCAGTATTTT.